These 14 T cell receptor beta chains were sequenced from one sample in a study of blood T cell repertoires in COVID-19. Clones were sequenced by immunoSEQ multiplex PCR, and TCRdb holds only the in-frame ones, with some missing. The data show roughly 200,000 clones, with 70% to 90% seen just once and 3% to 3.5% held by the top ten. The sequencing input was PBMCs or T cells enriched from blood (not recorded which). These receptors came from a woman aged 45-65 years in a cohort exposed to, infected with or recovered from COVID-19 (not recorded which).

This clone was found once. The chain recombines TRBV4-1 with TRBJ2-7, with D possibly TRBD2 on 5 matching bases. The CDR3 sequence is 12 residues long. Germline V gene lookup returns CDR1 MGHRA and CDR2 YSYEKL. V dropped 1 base and J dropped 7 bases, with 8 bases sitting between them. The DNA for the CDR3 is TGCGCCAGCAGCCAAGTCCCGGGGGAGCAGTACTTC. Its protein is CASSQVPGEQYF.

The chain is built from TRBV1 and TRBJ2-3; the table's D call, TRBD1, has no DNA check behind it. TRBV1 is flagged as a pseudogene. The CDR3 covers 15 residues. This CDR3 is CTSSQEGQAWDTQYF. As DNA, the CDR3 is TGCACCAGCAGCCAAGAGGGACAGGCGTGGGATACGCAGTATTTT.

The chain uses TRBV10-3 and TRBJ2-6, with D perhaps TRBD1 (6 bases). The germline gives CDR1 ENHRY, CDR2 SYGVKD. The CDR3 extends over 17 amino acids. Deletions cut 4 bases from V and 2 bases from J, with 15 bases between. CDR3 protein: CAISGADRQTGANVLTF. DNA of the CDR3: TGTGCCATCAGTGGGGCCGACAGGCAAACTGGGGCCAACGTCCTGACTTTC.

The chain recombines TRBV6-5 with TRBJ1-2; 9 nucleotides match TRBD1. Germline CDR1 MNHEY, CDR2 SVGAGI. V gave up 5 bases and J gave up 8 bases; unmatched junction bases: 12. The CDR3 loop spans 15 amino acids. The CDR3 region is CASSHGQGRSWGYTF. Here the CDR3 DNA reads TGTGCCAGCAGTCACGGACAGGGGAGGAGTTGGGGCTACACCTTC.

The rearrangement uses TRBV19 and TRBJ2-4; D possibly corresponds to TRBD2 (5 bases). Germline-derived CDR1 and CDR2 are LNHDA and SQIVND (reference sequence). The V gene lost 6 bases and the J gene lost 1 base, with 13 bases spanning the gap. The CDR3 covers 15 residues. The CDR3 loop reads CASSPNRDAKNIQYF. For the CDR3, the DNA is TGTGCCAGTAGCCCGAACCGGGATGCCAAAAACATTCAGTACTTC.

V is TRBV9 and J is TRBJ2-2; possible D gene TRBD1, 6 bases. Trimming stripped 5 bases from V and 0 bases from J, with 14 bases between. The CDR3 loop spans 16 amino acids. Germline CDR1 and CDR2: SGDLS and YYNGEE. The CDR3 here is CASSNFGGPNTGELFF. DNA for the CDR3: TGTGCCAGCAGTAACTTTGGGGGCCCGAACACCGGGGAGCTGTTTTTT.

This clone came up once. The chain is built from TRBV6-5 and TRBJ1-2; 8 bases fit TRBD1. This CDR3 has 12 residues. Germline assignment: CDR1 MNHEY and CDR2 SVGAGI. Germline trimming cut 5 bases from V and 5 bases from J; bases unmatched to any gene: 1. This CDR3 is CASSQGAYGYTF. In DNA, the CDR3 is TGTGCCAGCAGTCAGGGGGCTTATGGCTACACCTTC.

The chain couples TRBV29-1 to TRBJ1-2, with 8 bases lining up with TRBD1. Germline-derived CDR1 and CDR2 are SQVTM and ANQGSEA. V dropped 5 bases and J dropped 4; count of bases not matched to a gene: 6. CDR3 size: 13 residues. CDR3 bases: TGCAGCGTTTGGACAGGGCCTGTCTATGGCTACACCTTC. This sequence encodes CSVWTGPVYGYTF.

The chain joins TRBV6-1 to TRBJ1-1, with D maybe TRBD1 (6 bases). The CDR3 consists of 18 residues. Trimming took off 2 bases at V and 3 bases at J, with 22 bases between the two ends. Germline assignment: CDR1 MNHNS and CDR2 SASEGT. The CDR3 reads CASSERGSRGYGYTEAFF. DNA of the CDR3: TGTGCCAGCAGTGAACGGGGTTCCAGGGGTTACGGATACACTGAAGCTTTCTTT.

The chain has TRBV7-9 and TRBJ2-4; D is perhaps TRBD1 (6 bases). The length of the CDR3 is 12 residues. Germline CDR1 reads SEHNR; CDR2 reads FQNEAQ (reference sequence). The V end was cut by 4 bases, the J end by 5 bases, with 6 bases between. CDR3 residues: CASSYRENIQYF. In nucleotides, the CDR3 is TGTGCCAGCAGCTACAGGGAAAACATTCAGTACTTC. Based on the CDR3 plus reference TRBV7-9 and TRBJ2-4, the full variable domain is DTGVSQNPRHKITKRGQNVTFRCDPISEHNRLYWYRQTLGQGPEFLTYFQNEAQLEKSRLLSDRFSAERPKGSFSTLEIQRTEQGDSAMYLCASSYRENIQYFGAGTRLSVL.

The V and J genes are TRBV21-1 and TRBJ2-7; the D call TRBD2 from the table was never checked on the DNA. TRBV21-1 is termed a pseudogene. This CDR3 spans 15 amino acids. CDR3 nucleotide sequence: TGTGCCAGCAGCAAATGGCAAAGTGAGGACTACGAGCAGTACTTC. It encodes CASSKWQSEDYEQYF.

The chain couples TRBV7-2 to TRBJ2-5; 11 positions agree with TRBD2. J was trimmed by 5 bases and V by 1 base; bases with no gene match: 6. Germline V CDR1 and CDR2: SGHTA, FQGNSA. The CDR3 has 16 residues. CDR3 region: CASSLVVSGGAETQYF. CDR3 nucleotide sequence: TGTGCCAGCAGCTTAGTTGTTAGCGGGGGGGCTGAGACCCAGTACTTC.

The rearrangement uses TRBV4-3 and TRBJ1-2; D might be TRBD1 (6 bases). V lost 4 bases and J 4 bases, leaving 16 bases between the germline ends. This CDR3 comprises 15 residues. The germline V gene has CDR1 LGHNA and CDR2 YSLEER. The CDR3 coding sequence is TGCGCCAGCAGCCCTCAAGACAGGAGCTTCTATGGCTACACCTTC. It encodes CASSPQDRSFYGYTF.

The CDR3 bases are TGTGCCAGCAGCCCCCACCGGGGAGATAATGAAAAACTGTTTTTT. Protein sequence: CASSPHRGDNEKLFF. V gene TRBV7-9 combines with J gene TRBJ1-4; D not resolved. Trimming removed 5 bases at V and 4 bases at J, with 14 bases between. Germline assignment: CDR1 SEHNR and CDR2 FQNEAQ (reference sequence). The CDR3 has 15 amino acids.